This T cell receptor (beta chain) was sequenced in a study of blood T cell repertoires in COVID-19. Study-wide context: Acute and convalescent COVID-19 samples came from the United States, Italy and Spain.

Under the authors' procedure: Amplification of reference gene primers was used by the study to estimate nucleated cell counts. TCRdb keeps only in-frame clones here, not all; method: immunoSEQ multiplex PCR. D and trimming were read from the DNA, whereas the V and J calls and clone size are those reported in that table. Of around 100,000 clones in the sample, roughly 87% were seen once. Trimming shortened V by 2 bases and J by 6 bases, and 4 bases separated the two germline ends. The CDR3 runs 11 residues. CDR1 SGHDT and CDR2 YYEEEE come from the germline V gene. This rearrangement joins TRBV5-6 to TRBJ2-3; no definite D call. This clonotype was sampled from an elderly woman in a cohort sampled during active COVID-19. The sample was peripheral blood. The DNA of the CDR3 is TGTGCCAGCAGCTTACTCGATACGCAGTATTTT. Translation gives CASSLLDTQYF.